These 15 T cell receptor beta chains share one sample of origin, sequenced in a study of blood T cell repertoires in COVID-19. Generated by immunoSEQ multiplex PCR, the TCRdb table keeps only in-frame clones and is missing some. The sample includes approximately 140,000 clones, approximately 85% of them seen just once. The sequencing sample was made of peripheral blood. Every receptor here comes from a woman aged 60-70 years with COVID-19, enrolled during active disease.

The chain is built from TRBV7-2 and TRBJ1-6; D ambiguous. Germline V gene data show CDR1 as SGHTA and CDR2 as FQGNSA. Trimming pared 1 base from V and 5 bases from J, leaving 18 bases between. The CDR3 loop spans 18 amino acids. The CDR3 reads CASSLGFGNRLNNSPLHF. Here the CDR3 DNA reads TGTGCCAGCAGCTTAGGATTTGGGAACAGACTAAATAATTCACCCCTCCACTTT.

The chain is built from TRBV3-1 (or the pseudogene TRBV3-2) and TRBJ1-4; TRBD1 aligns across 7 bases. This CDR3 spans 15 amino acids. Germline V gives CDR1 LGHDT, CDR2 YNNKEL (reference sequence). V was pared by 8 bases and J by 2 bases, with 8 bases of the junction left unmatched. The CDR3: CASGTAQTTNEKLFF. CDR3 DNA: TGTGCCAGCGGGACAGCTCAGACCACTAATGAAAAACTGTTTTTT.

V and J are TRBV29-1 and TRBJ2-4; 10 nucleotides align to TRBD1. The length of the CDR3 is 13 residues. The J segment lost 7 bases and the V segment lost 4 bases, leaving 4 bases of the junction unmatched. Germline CDR1 SQVTM, CDR2 ANQGSEA. The CDR3 reads CSVGQDRGNIQYF. CDR3 coding DNA: TGCAGCGTTGGACAGGACAGGGGGAACATTCAGTACTTC.

The chain couples TRBV4-1 to TRBJ1-4; no reliable D call. Trimming removed 0 bases from V and 4 bases from J, with 12 bases in between. The CDR3 spans 16 residues. From germline, CDR1 is MGHRA and CDR2 YSYEKL. This chain's CDR3 is CASSQDEGFRNEKLFF. DNA of the CDR3: TGCGCCAGCAGCCAAGACGAGGGATTTCGTAATGAAAAACTGTTTTTT.

The rearrangement links TRBV19 to TRBJ1-4; D is unresolved. The CDR3 runs to 12 residues. Germline V CDR1 and CDR2: LNHDA, SQIVND (reference sequence). Between the trimmed V and J ends, which lost 6 bases and 10 bases, there was a span of 12 bases. The CDR3 DNA reads TGTGCCAGTAGCCCGCAAGACTCAAAACTGTTTTTT. It codes for CASSPQDSKLFF. Combining the CDR3 with reference TRBV19 and TRBJ1-4 gives the whole variable domain DGGITQSPKYLFRKEGQNVTLSCEQNLNHDAMYWYRQDPGQGLRLIYYSQIVNDFQKGDIAEGYSVSREKKESFPLTVTSAQKNPTAFYLCASSPQDSKLFFGSGTQLSVL.

The rearrangement joins TRBV6-5 to TRBJ2-2, with a possible D match to TRBD2 (7 bases). Germline loops: CDR1 MNHEY, CDR2 SVGAGI. The V end lost 3 bases, the J end lost 5 bases, and 13 bases lay between the germline ends. This CDR3 is 15 amino acids long. CDR3 sequence (DNA): TGTGCCAGCAGTTATTGGGGGGGCCTAACCGGGGAGCTGTTTTTT. It translates to CASSYWGGLTGELFF.

The chain has TRBV18 and TRBJ2-3; 9 bases agree with TRBD2. The CDR3 spans 16 residues. Per the germline V gene, CDR1 is KGHSH and CDR2 is LQKENI. The V and J ends lost 3 bases and 1 base, in that order; junction bases with no gene match: 5. The CDR3 sequence: CASSPPRGGGTDTQYF. As DNA, the CDR3 is TGTGCCAGCTCACCCCCTCGCGGGGGGGGCACAGATACGCAGTATTTT.

This clone was seen only once. CDR3: CASSLKGTGVSEQYF. The CDR3 DNA reads as TGTGCCAGCAGTCTCAAAGGGACAGGGGTCAGCGAGCAGTACTTC. The V gene is TRBV7-2, the J gene TRBJ2-7, with 10 bases aligning to TRBD1. J was trimmed by 6 bases and V by 6 bases; bases with no gene match: 11. The germline CDR1 and CDR2 sequences are SGHTA and FQGNSA. CDR3 size: 15 residues.

This chain joins TRBV19 and TRBJ1-1; D remains unclear. Trimming shortened V by 3 bases and J by 2 bases, and 10 bases separated the two germline ends. Germline V gene lookup returns CDR1 LNHDA and CDR2 SQIVND (reference sequence). The CDR3 runs to 14 residues. The CDR3 is CASSMVSGNTEAFF. DNA for the CDR3: TGTGCCAGTAGTATGGTTTCGGGTAACACTGAAGCTTTCTTT.

This clone was found a few times. The chain employs TRBV5-4 and TRBJ2-2; 8 positions match TRBD1. Germline V gene lookup returns CDR1 SGHNT and CDR2 YYREEE (reference sequence). With V trimmed by 0 bases and J by 1 base, 2 bases remained unmatched. This CDR3 has 16 residues. The CDR3 protein is CASSLDRGENTGELFF. As DNA, the CDR3 is TGTGCCAGCAGCTTGGACAGGGGGGAGAACACCGGGGAGCTGTTTTTT.

The V call is TRBV7-6, the J call TRBJ1-1; TRBD1 matches at 9 bases. CDR1 is SGHVS, CDR2 FNYEAQ, per germline. The CDR3 is made up of 13 amino acids. V gave up 4 bases and J gave up 5 bases; unmatched junction bases: 2. The CDR3 reads CASSWDRATEAFF. CDR3 nucleotide sequence: TGTGCCAGCAGCTGGGACAGGGCTACTGAAGCTTTCTTT.

J is TRBJ1-4 and V is TRBV28; the match to TRBD1 covers 8 bases. The J segment lost 6 bases and the V segment lost 1 base, leaving 4 bases of the junction unmatched. The CDR3 contains 15 residues. In germline, CDR1 is MDHEN, CDR2 SYDVKM. Here the CDR3 DNA reads TGTGCCAGCAGTTTATATCAGGACAGGGATGAAAAACTGTTTTTT. This gives the protein CASSLYQDRDEKLFF.

Comment on this clone: Other DNA sequences in this specimen translate into the identical CDR3. The chain links TRBV5-4 to TRBJ2-5, with D perhaps matching TRBD2 (5 bases). CDR3 length equals 14 residues. CDR1 and CDR2 (germline): SGHNT, YYREEE (reference sequence). The V end lost 0 bases, the J end lost 2 bases, and 8 bases lay between the germline ends. The CDR3 spells CASSLDRGQETQYF. The CDR3 DNA reads TGTGCCAGCAGCTTGGATCGGGGACAAGAGACCCAGTACTTC. Together with reference TRBV5-4 and TRBJ2-5, the CDR3 gives the full variable domain: ETGVTQSPTHLIKTRGQQVTLRCSSQSGHNTVSWYQQALGQGPQFIFQYYREEENGRGNFPPRFSGLQFPNYSSELNVNALELDDSALYLCASSLDRGQETQYFGPGTRLLVL.

This chain links TRBV24-1 with TRBJ2-3; TRBD1 aligns across 9 bases. The CDR3 runs to 18 residues. Germline lookup yields CDR1 KGHDR and CDR2 SFDVKD. Trimming at V came to 1 base and at J to 5 bases, leaving 12 bases not matched to a gene. CDR3 nucleotide sequence: TGTGCCACCAGTGATTTATCATCGGGACAGGGTTTTGGAGATACGCAGTATTTT. Protein product: CATSDLSSGQGFGDTQYF.

This chain uses TRBV7-3 with TRBJ2-5; D gene unclear. Germline lookup yields CDR1 SGHTA and CDR2 FQGTGA. V was shortened by 2 bases and J by 2 bases, with 6 bases between the two germline ends. This CDR3 is built from 13 residues. CDR3 region: CASSLEVQETQYF. The CDR3 nucleotides read TGTGCCAGCAGCTTAGAGGTGCAAGAGACCCAGTACTTC.